The 7 T cell receptor beta chains presented below share a single source sample, sequenced in a study of cytomegalovirus exposure and HLA in healthy donors. The PCR used 60 Vbeta and 13 Jbeta primers. Repertoires were generated with immunoSEQ multiplex PCR, while TCRdb's copy carries only in-frame clones and drops some. The sample has some 95,000 clones; 60% to 80% are singletons. The sample taken for sequencing was PBMCs. The receptor source for this set is a man aged 50 or older in good health and CMV-seropositive.

The chain employs TRBV27 and TRBJ2-5, with unresolved D. This CDR3 contains 11 residues. V dropped 7 bases and J dropped 4 bases, with 7 bases sitting between them. Germline CDR1 and CDR2: MNHEY and SMNVEV (reference sequence). The CDR3 coding sequence is TGTGCCAGCATGACGGGAGAGACCCAGTACTTC. It is translated as CASMTGETQYF.

This clone was counted once. The chain joins TRBV27 to TRBJ2-3; unclear D gene. Germline CDR1 reads MNHEY; CDR2 reads SMNVEV (reference sequence). V gave up 5 bases and J gave up 1 base, with 13 bases separating them. The CDR3 extends over 15 amino acids. The CDR3 DNA follows: TGTGCCAGCAGTAGGAGCGTATCGGGCACAGATACGCAGTATTTT. Translation gives CASSRSVSGTDTQYF.

V is TRBV19 and J is TRBJ2-2; D might be TRBD1 (5 bases). The length of the CDR3 is 14 residues. Germline V gene sequence: CDR1 LNHDA, CDR2 SQIVND (reference sequence). Deletions cut 5 bases from V and 1 base from J, with 8 bases between. The CDR3 coding sequence is TGTGCCAGTAGTGCTACAGGGAACACCGGGGAGCTGTTTTTT. Its translation: CASSATGNTGELFF.

This rearrangement joins TRBV4-3 to TRBJ2-7; TRBD1 might be the D (5 bases). Trimming removed 0 bases at V and 2 bases at J, with 14 bases between. The CDR3 extends over 16 amino acids. Germline CDR1 LGHNA, CDR2 YSLEER. For the CDR3, the DNA is TGCGCCAGCAGCCAAGATTTGGCAGGGAAGACCTACGAGCAGTACTTC. Protein product: CASSQDLAGKTYEQYF.

The chain has TRBV7-2 and TRBJ1-1; 8 bases line up with TRBD1. The germline CDR1 and CDR2 sequences are SGHTA and FQGNSA. The CDR3 consists of 15 residues. The J segment lost 1 base and the V segment lost 5 bases, leaving 6 bases of the junction unmatched. Here the CDR3 DNA reads TGTGCCAGCAGCCTATGGACAGGGACGAACACTGAAGCTTTCTTT. Translating it yields CASSLWTGTNTEAFF.

The chain couples TRBV5-1 to TRBJ2-5; TRBD1 agrees at 8 bases. CDR3 length: 16 amino acids. CDR1 and CDR2 (germline): SGHRS, YFSETQ. The V segment lost 0 bases and the J segment 3 bases; nucleotides outside the gene matches: 7. Here the CDR3 reads CASSLGQGREEETQYF. CDR3 nucleotides: TGCGCCAGCAGCTTGGGACAGGGGAGAGAAGAAGAGACCCAGTACTTC. The variable domain in full, completed from reference TRBV5-1 and TRBJ2-5, reads KAGVTQTPRYLIKTRGQQVTLSCSPISGHRSVSWYQQTPGQGLQFLFEYFSETQRNKGNFPGRFSGRQFSNSRSEMNVSTLELGDSALYLCASSLGQGREEETQYFGPGTRLLVL.

This sequence joins TRBV6-1 and TRBJ2-7; a possible D gene is TRBD2 (6 bases). Germline V lookup: CDR1 MNHNS, CDR2 SASEGT. This CDR3 spans 15 amino acids. Deletions cut 1 base from V and 7 bases from J, with 17 bases between. CDR3 coding DNA: TGTGCCAGCAGTGAAGAAGGGTACTCTCGGGAGGAGCAGTACTTC. Amino acid sequence: CASSEEGYSREEQYF.